What follows are 8 T cell receptor beta chains derived from one specimen sequenced in a study of blood T cell repertoires in COVID-19. TCRdb keeps only in-frame clones here, not all; method: immunoSEQ multiplex PCR. In the table there are roughly 150,000 clones, approximately 80% of which are singletons. Input material: peripheral blood. The receptors shown here come from a woman over 75 with COVID-19, enrolled during active disease.

The V and J genes are TRBV2 and TRBJ2-3; TRBD1 might be the D (5 bases). CDR1 is SNHLY, CDR2 FYNNEI, per germline. The CDR3 runs 15 residues. The V and J ends lost 7 bases and 0 bases respectively, with 14 bases between them. The CDR3 DNA reads as TGTGCCAGCAAGGGGTGGGTGTCTAGCACAGATACGCAGTATTTT. Translated, it gives CASKGWVSSTDTQYF.

The genes are TRBV7-3 and TRBJ2-7, with D unclear. Germline CDR1 is SGHTA and CDR2 is FQGTGA. The CDR3 has 13 amino acids. Trimming took off 5 bases at V and 0 bases at J, with 8 bases between the two ends. CDR3 region: CASSPDTSYEQYF. The CDR3 DNA reads TGTGCCAGCAGCCCCGACACCTCCTACGAGCAGTACTTC. Full variable domain (outside the CDR3, taken from reference TRBV7-3 and TRBJ2-7): GAGVSQTPSNKVTEKGKYVELRCDPISGHTALYWYRQSLGQGPEFLIYFQGTGAADDSGLPNDRFFAVRPEGSVSTLKIQRTERGDSAVYLCASSPDTSYEQYFGPGTRLTVT.

The V gene is TRBV9, the J gene TRBJ2-1; the match to TRBD1 covers 7 bases. With 1 base clipped from V and 0 bases from J, the junction kept 4 bases outside the gene matches. CDR1 SGDLS and CDR2 YYNGEE come from the germline V gene. The length of the CDR3 is 16 residues. The CDR3 DNA reads TGTGCCAGCAGCGTATTATCAGGGGGCTCCTACAATGAGCAGTTCTTC. Translated, it gives CASSVLSGGSYNEQFF.

This chain links TRBV18 with TRBJ2-7; TRBD1 is a possible D gene (5 bases). The CDR3 totals 14 residues. The germline V gene encodes CDR1 KGHSH and CDR2 LQKENI. The V gene lost 3 bases and the J gene lost 6 bases, with 15 bases spanning the gap. The CDR3, as DNA: TGTGCCAGCTCACCGACAAGATCAGGGTCCGAGCAGTACTTC. It translates to CASSPTRSGSEQYF. The complete variable domain, with remaining parts taken from reference TRBV18 and TRBJ2-7, reads NAGVMQNPRHLVRRRGQEARLRCSPMKGHSHVYWYRQLPEEGLKFMVYLQKENIIDESGMPKERFSAEFPKEGPSILRIQQVVRGDSAAYFCASSPTRSGSEQYFGPGTRLTVT.

The chain carries TRBV3-1 (or the pseudogene TRBV3-2) and TRBJ2-2; D gene unclear. This CDR3 is 13 amino acids long. CDR1 LGHDT and CDR2 YNNKEL come from the germline V gene (reference sequence). V was trimmed by 0 bases and J by 9 bases, leaving 8 bases between them. CDR3 coding DNA: TGTGCCAGCAGCCAAGATGGGCTCCGGGAGCTGTTTTTT. Its protein product is CASSQDGLRELFF.

The CDR3 is CASSQDTRGANYGYTF. Here the CDR3 DNA reads TGTGCCAGCAGCCAAGATACTCGGGGGGCTAACTATGGCTACACCTTC. The chain recombines TRBV3-1 (or the pseudogene TRBV3-2) with TRBJ1-2; perhaps TRBD1 as D (5 bases). Germline V gene sequence: CDR1 LGHDT, CDR2 YNNKEL (reference sequence). The V gene lost 0 bases and the J gene lost 0 bases, with 11 bases spanning the gap. This CDR3 comprises 16 residues.

The chain combines TRBV19 with TRBJ2-2; 10 nucleotides line up with TRBD1. This CDR3 is 15 amino acids long. V was clipped by 4 bases and J by 8 bases; unmatched bases: 7. CDR1 and CDR2 from the germline V gene are LNHDA and SQIVND (reference sequence). The CDR3: CASSTGTGVMGELFF. The CDR3 DNA is TGTGCCAGTAGTACCGGGACAGGGGTCATGGGGGAGCTGTTTTTT.

V is TRBV10-3 and J is TRBJ2-1; TRBD1 aligns across 12 bases. V was pared by 0 bases and J by 9 bases, with 3 bases of the junction left unmatched. The CDR3 has 15 residues. CDR1 and CDR2 from the germline V gene are ENHRY and SYGVKD. The CDR3 protein is CAISESGQGAGEQFF. CDR3 nucleotide sequence: TGTGCCATCAGTGAGTCGGGACAGGGGGCAGGTGAGCAGTTCTTC.